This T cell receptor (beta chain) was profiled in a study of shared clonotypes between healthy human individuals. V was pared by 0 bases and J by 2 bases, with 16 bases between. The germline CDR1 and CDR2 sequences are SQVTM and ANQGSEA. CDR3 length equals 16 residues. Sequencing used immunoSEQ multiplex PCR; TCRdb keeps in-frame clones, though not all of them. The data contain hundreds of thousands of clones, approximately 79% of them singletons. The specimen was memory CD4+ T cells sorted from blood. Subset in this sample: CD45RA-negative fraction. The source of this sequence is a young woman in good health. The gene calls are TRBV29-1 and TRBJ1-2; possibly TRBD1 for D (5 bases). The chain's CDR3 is CSVEDRGKAGNYGYTF. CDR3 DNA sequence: TGCAGCGTTGAAGATCGGGGGAAGGCAGGGAACTATGGCTACACCTTC.